This TCR beta chain was captured in a study of blood T cells in healthy people across ages. This clonotype has just one count. V was clipped by 5 bases and J by 9 bases, with 20 bases between them. Germline CDR1 is MNHNY and CDR2 is SVGAGI (reference sequence). This CDR3 region has 16 residues. Caucasian individuals from Russia who were healthy and aged about 6 to 95 acted as donors. The authors ran a second PCR of about 6 to 12 cycles using a sample-barcoded 5' primer and a J-beta primer mix. One entry per CDR3 protein results from TCRdb running MiXCR on the 5' RACE reads. The sample contains about 900,000 distinct CDR3 sequences, approximately 67% of which appear only once.

Sequencing was carried out using blood. This clonotype was obtained from a man younger than 40 in good health. The chain combines TRBV6-6 with TRBJ1-6; TRBD1 might be the D (5 bases). CDR3 coding DNA: TGTGCCAGCAGTGGGTCGGGCCCCAGGGCTGGTTCACCCCTCCACTTT. Amino acids: CASSGSGPRAGSPLHF.